This T cell receptor (beta chain) is drawn from a study of blood T cell repertoires in COVID-19. The germline gives CDR1 SGHTA, CDR2 FQGNSA. The CDR3 runs 17 residues. The V segment lost 0 bases and the J segment 7 bases; nucleotides outside the gene matches: 10. Using immunoSEQ multiplex PCR, the repertoire was profiled, and TCRdb retains in-frame clones only, with some absent. The sample has some 100,000 clones; approximately 79% are singletons. The clonotype comes from a man in his 70s with COVID-19, enrolled during active disease. J is TRBJ1-5 and V is TRBV7-2; 9 nucleotides agree with TRBD1. Sequencing was performed on peripheral blood. In nucleotides, the CDR3 is TGTGCCAGCAGCTTAGCAACAGGGACAGGGTTGGGGCAGCCCCAGCATTTT. Translation: CASSLATGTGLGQPQHF.